This TCR beta chain was sequenced during a study of blood T cells in healthy people across ages (dated by TCRdb to between 2014 and 2017). With regard to the full study: In model experiments, roughly one uniquely barcoded TCR beta cDNA molecule per two T cells was captured by template switching. Four age groups were formed from the donors: young (average roughly 16 years), middle-aged (approximately 42), aged (about 62) and long-lived (around 82). For two donors (one aged 18 to 29 and one aged 80 or older), the study analyzed two additional independent replicas of 1 million unique cDNA reads from the same blood draw. To avoid experimental bias, donors of different ages were spread randomly across the sequencing lanes. Using deep sequencing normalized with unique cDNA molecular identifiers, the study measured how TCR beta repertoire diversity changes with age. Beyond this particular receptor, the publication reports: Since profiling was done on bulk unsorted PBMCs, naive and antigen-experienced compartments could not be conclusively compared. The CMV infection status of donors was not known, potentially confounding age-related changes in expanded clonotypes. Compared with the aged group, the long-lived group had more naive CD4+ T cells, fewer expanded clones and increased TCR diversity, a pattern suggesting age selection. Total diversity estimates from one million sequenced T cells were considered lower bounds and underestimates. The percentage of naive T cells measured by flow cytometry correlated strongly with observed TCR beta diversity. Observed TCR beta diversity per million T cells fell roughly linearly with age, and a significant reduction was already apparent by age about 36.

The roughly 39 donors, aged 6 to 90 years, were systemically healthy Caucasian individuals from Russia. Approximately 9 milliliters of peripheral blood were collected from each donor into EDTA-treated Vacutainer tubes. Ficoll-Paque density-gradient centrifugation was used to isolate PBMCs, with at least 6 million obtained per sample. Trizol reagent was used to extract total RNA from the PBMCs, yielding at least 5 micrograms per sample. The percentages of naive CD45RAhigh/CD27high T cells were determined by flow cytometry on a PBMC aliquot from every donor. Libraries were prepared through 5' RACE. TCRdb lists the instrument as Illumina HiSeq 2500. The second PCR ran for about 6 to 11 cycles and used a J-beta primer mix along with a sample-barcoded 5' primer. A unique molecular identifier was introduced onto each TCR beta cDNA molecule by a template-switch 5' adaptor carrying 12 random nucleotides. Each sample yielded at least 3 million CDR3-containing paired-end reads. First-strand cDNA was synthesized from all RNA with the Mint cDNA synthesis kit, primed by a TRBC-specific oligonucleotide. After uracil-DNA glycosylase treatment, a first 18-cycle PCR used universal primers M1SS and BC2_uni_R on all cDNA. The study's own analysis went as follows. For normalization, 1 million high-quality reads, each with a distinct molecular identifier, were randomly selected from each sample. Reads with shared molecular identifiers were discarded instead of being binned into consensus sequences. MiTCR, with a Q25 quality threshold and the strictest error-elimination algorithm, was used for CDR3 identification, clonotype clustering and error correction. A nonparametric unseen species model with Euler transformation was used to estimate a lower bound on total TCR beta diversity. The public reads were reprocessed in TCRdb via fastp at Q25 and MiXCR, keeping in-frame beta chains. CDR3 protein sequences are deduplicated, and each keeps its most common genes and DNA. The V and J calls were determined by TCRdb, not by the authors. The sample has hundreds of thousands of distinct CDR3 sequences on record, 48% of them singletons. The ten largest clones represent 13% of the sample.

About this clonotype: Which antigen it targets is not known. Base qualities are not recorded, but no much larger clone differs from it by a single base.

Trimming accounts for 6 bases at V and 1 base at J, while the number of junction bases matched to no gene is 2. CDR3 length: 13 amino acids, cysteine to phenylalanine. The DNA shown is the 39-base CDR3, in frame from base 1. The germline V gene encodes CDR1 KGHDR and CDR2 SFDVKD. The sequence was obtained from a man between 25 and 39 years old in good health. In this chain, TRBV24-1 is recombined with TRBJ2-7; 7 bases in between match TRBD2. The source material was blood. The DNA sequence is given as TGTGCCACCAGTCAGGGAGGGTCCTACGAGCAGTACTTC. This is translated as CATSQGGSYEQYF.